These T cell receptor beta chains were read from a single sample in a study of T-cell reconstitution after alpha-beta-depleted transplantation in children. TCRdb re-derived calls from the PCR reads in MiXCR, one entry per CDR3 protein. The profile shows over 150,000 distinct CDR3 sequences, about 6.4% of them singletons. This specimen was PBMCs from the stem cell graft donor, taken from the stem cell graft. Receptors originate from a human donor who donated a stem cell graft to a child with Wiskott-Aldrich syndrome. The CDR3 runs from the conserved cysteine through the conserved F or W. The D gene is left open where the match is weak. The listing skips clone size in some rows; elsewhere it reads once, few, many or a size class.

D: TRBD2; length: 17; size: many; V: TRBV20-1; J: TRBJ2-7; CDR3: CSARKTSGTRGSYEQYF; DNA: TGCAGTGCTAGGAAGACTAGCGGGACAAGGGGGTCCTACGAGCAGTACTTC
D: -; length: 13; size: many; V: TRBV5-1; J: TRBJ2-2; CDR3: CASSRANTGELFF; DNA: TGCGCCAGCAGCCGAGCGAACACCGGGGAGCTGTTTTTT
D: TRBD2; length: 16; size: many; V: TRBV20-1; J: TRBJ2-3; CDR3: CSAVDLAGHYTDTQYF; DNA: TGCAGTGCTGTAGACTTAGCGGGCCATTACACAGATACGCAGTATTTT
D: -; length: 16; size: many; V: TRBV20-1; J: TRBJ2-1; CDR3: CSARGFGGRAYNEQFF; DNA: TGCAGTGCTAGGGGTTTTGGTGGGCGGGCCTACAATGAGCAGTTCTTC
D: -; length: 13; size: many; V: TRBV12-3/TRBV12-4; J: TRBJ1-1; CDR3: CASSFNSDTEAFF; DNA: TGTGCCAGCAGTTTTAACAGTGACACTGAAGCTTTCTTT
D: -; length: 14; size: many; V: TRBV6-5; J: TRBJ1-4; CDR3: CASRTDATNEKLFF; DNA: TGTGCCAGCAGGACCGACGCAACTAATGAAAAACTGTTTTTT
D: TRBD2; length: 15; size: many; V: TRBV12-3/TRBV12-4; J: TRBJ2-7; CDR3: CASSLGFGTTYEQYF; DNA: TGTGCCAGCAGTTTGGGGTTTGGGACTACCTACGAGCAGTACTTC
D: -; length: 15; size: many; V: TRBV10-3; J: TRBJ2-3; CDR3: CAINRGPTNTDTQYF; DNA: TGTGCCATCAATAGGGGCCCTACGAACACAGATACGCAGTATTTT
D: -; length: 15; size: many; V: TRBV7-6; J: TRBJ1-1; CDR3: CASSQAGGLNTEAFF; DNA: TGTGCCAGCAGCCAAGCTGGGGGCTTGAACACTGAAGCTTTCTTT
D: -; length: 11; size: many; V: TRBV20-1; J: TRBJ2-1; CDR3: CSANINYEQFF; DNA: TGCAGTGCCAATATAAACTATGAGCAGTTCTTC
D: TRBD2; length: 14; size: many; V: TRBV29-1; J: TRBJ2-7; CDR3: CSVEGTSGRAEQYF; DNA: TGCAGCGTTGAAGGGACTAGCGGGAGAGCCGAGCAGTACTTC
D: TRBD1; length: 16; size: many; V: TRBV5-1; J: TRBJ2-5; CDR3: CASSFLGGQGQETQYF; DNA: TGCGCCAGCAGCTTCTTAGGGGGACAGGGGCAAGAGACCCAGTACTTC
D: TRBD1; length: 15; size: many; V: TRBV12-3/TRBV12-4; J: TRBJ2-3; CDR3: CASRGTGVSTDTQYF; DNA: TGTGCCAGCAGGGGGACAGGCGTTAGCACAGATACGCAGTATTTT
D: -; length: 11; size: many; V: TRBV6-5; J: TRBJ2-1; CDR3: CASSTLNEQFF; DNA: TGTGCCAGCAGTACCTTAAATGAGCAGTTCTTC
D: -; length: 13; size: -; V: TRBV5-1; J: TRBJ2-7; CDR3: CASSLATGYEQYF; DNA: TGCGCCAGCAGCTTGGCGACGGGATACGAGCAGTACTTC
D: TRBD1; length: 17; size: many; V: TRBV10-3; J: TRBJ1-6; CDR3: CAISETIRQGGNSPLHF; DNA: TGTGCCATCAGTGAGACGATCAGACAGGGAGGTAATTCACCCCTCCACTTT
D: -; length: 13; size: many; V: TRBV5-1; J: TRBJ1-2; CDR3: CASSLEGYYGYTF; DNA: TGCGCCAGCAGCTTGGAAGGGTACTATGGCTACACCTTC
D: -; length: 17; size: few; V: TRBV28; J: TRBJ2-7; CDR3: CASSLFYKGLTSYEQYF; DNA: TGTGCCAGCAGTTTATTTTACAAGGGCCTCACCTCCTACGAGCAGTACTTC
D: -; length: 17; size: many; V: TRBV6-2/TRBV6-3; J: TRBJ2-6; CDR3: CASSYRPRLSGANVLTF; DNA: TGTGCCAGCAGTTACCGCCCTAGGTTATCTGGGGCCAACGTCCTGACTTTC
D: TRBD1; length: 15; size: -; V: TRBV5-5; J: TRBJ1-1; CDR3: CASSGPGQGPSEAFF; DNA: TGTGCCAGCAGCGGACCGGGACAGGGGCCTTCTGAAGCTTTCTTT
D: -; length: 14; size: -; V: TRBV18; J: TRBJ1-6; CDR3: CASSPIEANSPLHF; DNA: TGTGCCAGCTCACCAATTGAGGCAAATTCACCCCTCCACTTT
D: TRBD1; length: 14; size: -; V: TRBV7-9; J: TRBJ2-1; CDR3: CASSARDSPNEQFF; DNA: TGTGCCAGCAGCGCCCGGGACAGCCCCAATGAGCAGTTCTTC
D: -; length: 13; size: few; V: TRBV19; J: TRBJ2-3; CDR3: CASSKDRRGSQYF; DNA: TGTGCCAGTAGTAAAGACCGAAGGGGATCGCAGTATTTT
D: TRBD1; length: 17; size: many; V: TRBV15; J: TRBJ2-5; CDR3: CATSRGWDRGFGETQYF; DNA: TGTGCCACCAGCAGGGGTTGGGACAGGGGATTCGGAGAGACCCAGTACTTC
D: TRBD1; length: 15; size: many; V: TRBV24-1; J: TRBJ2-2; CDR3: CATSPTGGLTGELFF; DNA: TGTGCCACCAGTCCTACAGGGGGCCTCACCGGGGAGCTGTTTTTT
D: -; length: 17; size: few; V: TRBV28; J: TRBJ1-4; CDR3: CASSLWAGSTSNEKLFF; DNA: TGTGCCAGCAGTTTATGGGCAGGATCAACCTCTAATGAAAAACTGTTTTTT